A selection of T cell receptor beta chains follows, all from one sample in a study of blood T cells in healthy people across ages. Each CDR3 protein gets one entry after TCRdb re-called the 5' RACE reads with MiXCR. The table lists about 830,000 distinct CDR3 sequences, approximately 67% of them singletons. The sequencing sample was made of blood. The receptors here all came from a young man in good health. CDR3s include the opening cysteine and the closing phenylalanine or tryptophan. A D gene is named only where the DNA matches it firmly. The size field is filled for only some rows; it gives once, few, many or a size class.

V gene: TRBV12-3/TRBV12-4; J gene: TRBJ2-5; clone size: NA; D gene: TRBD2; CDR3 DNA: TGTGCCAGCAGTTCGGGACTAGCTCCAGAGACCCAGTACTTC; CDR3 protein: CASSSGLAPETQYF
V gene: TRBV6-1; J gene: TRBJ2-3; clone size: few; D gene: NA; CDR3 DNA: TGTGCCAGCAGTGATGGCCCATTTTGGGATACGCAGTATTTT; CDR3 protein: CASSDGPFWDTQYF
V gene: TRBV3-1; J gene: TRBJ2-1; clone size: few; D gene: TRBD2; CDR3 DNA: TGTGCCAGCAGCCAATTTGGACTAGCGGGGGGGAGAAGCTCCTACAATGAGCAGTTCTTC; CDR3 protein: CASSQFGLAGGRSSYNEQFF
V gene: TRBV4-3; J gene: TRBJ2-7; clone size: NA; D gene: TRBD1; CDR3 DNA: TGCGCCAGCAGCCCTCACAGGGGTTGGTCCTACAATGAGCAGTACTTC; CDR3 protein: CASSPHRGWSYNEQYF
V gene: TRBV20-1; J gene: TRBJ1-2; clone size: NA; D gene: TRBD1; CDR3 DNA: TGCAGTGCTGCCCAGGGGGGTGGTAACTATGGCTACACCTTC; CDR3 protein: CSAAQGGGNYGYTF
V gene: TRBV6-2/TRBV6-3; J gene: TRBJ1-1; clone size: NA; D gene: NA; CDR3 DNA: TGTGCCAGCAGTTCCACTGAAGCTTTCTTT; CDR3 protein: CASSSTEAFF
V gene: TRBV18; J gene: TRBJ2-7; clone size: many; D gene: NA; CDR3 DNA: TGTGCCAGCTCACCGCAGGGTTCCTACGAGCAGTACTTC; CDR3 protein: CASSPQGSYEQYF
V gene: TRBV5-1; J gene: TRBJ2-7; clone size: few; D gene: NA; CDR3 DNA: TGCGCCAGCAGCGGATTTCAGGGCGGAGACTACGAGCAGTACTTC; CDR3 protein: CASSGFQGGDYEQYF
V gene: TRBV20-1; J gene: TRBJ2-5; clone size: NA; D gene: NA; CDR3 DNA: TGCAGTGGGGGACTCGCCGGGGAGACCCAGTACTTC; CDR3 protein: CSGGLAGETQYF
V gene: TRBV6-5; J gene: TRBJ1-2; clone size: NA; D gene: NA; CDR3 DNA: TGTGCCGGCAGAGGGCAGGGAGATGGCTACACCTTC; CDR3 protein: CAGRGQGDGYTF
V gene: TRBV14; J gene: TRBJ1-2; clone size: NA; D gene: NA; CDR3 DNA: TGTGCCAGCAGCAATGGAGGTTGGAACTATGGCTACACCTTC; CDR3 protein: CASSNGGWNYGYTF
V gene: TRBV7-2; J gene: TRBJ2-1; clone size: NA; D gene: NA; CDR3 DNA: TGTGCCAGCAGACGAGACGGTGGTTTATCCTACAATGAGCAGTTCTTC; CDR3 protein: CASRRDGGLSYNEQFF
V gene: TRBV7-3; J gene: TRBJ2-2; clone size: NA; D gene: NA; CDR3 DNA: TGTGCCAGCAGCTTATACGACCGGACCGGGGAGCTGTTTTTT; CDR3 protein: CASSLYDRTGELFF
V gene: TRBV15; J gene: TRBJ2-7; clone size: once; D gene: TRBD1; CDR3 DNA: TGTGCCACCAGCCGCTCCGGACAGGGCTCCGAGCAGTACTTC; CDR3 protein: CATSRSGQGSEQYF
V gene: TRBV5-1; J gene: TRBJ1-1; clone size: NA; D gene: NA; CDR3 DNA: TGCGCCAGCAGCGAAATCATGAACACTGAAGCTTTCTTT; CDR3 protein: CASSEIMNTEAFF
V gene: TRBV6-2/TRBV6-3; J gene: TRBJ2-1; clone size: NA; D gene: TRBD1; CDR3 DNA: TGTGCCAGCAGTTACGTTGGGACAGGGTCCAATGAGCAGTTCTTC; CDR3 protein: CASSYVGTGSNEQFF
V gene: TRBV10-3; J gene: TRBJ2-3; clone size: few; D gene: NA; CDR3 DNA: TGTGCCATCCTTCGGGGGGCTAGCACAGATACGCAGTATTTT; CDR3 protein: CAILRGASTDTQYF
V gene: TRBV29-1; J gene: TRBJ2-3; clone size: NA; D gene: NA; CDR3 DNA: TGCAGCGAGCGCAGTAGCACAGATACGCAGTATTTT; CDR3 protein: CSERSSTDTQYF
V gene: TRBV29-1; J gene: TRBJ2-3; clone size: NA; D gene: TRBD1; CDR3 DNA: TGCAGCGGAACAGGGGCGAACACAGATACGCAGTATTTT; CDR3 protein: CSGTGANTDTQYF
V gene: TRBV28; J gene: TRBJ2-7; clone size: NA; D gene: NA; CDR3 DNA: TGTGCCAGCAGGGGGTCGGGGACGATCCCCAGGGGTGAGCAGTACTTC; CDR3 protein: CASRGSGTIPRGEQYF
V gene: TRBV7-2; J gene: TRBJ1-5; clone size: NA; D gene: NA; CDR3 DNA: TGTGCCAGCAGCTTAGTCGGGAGTAAGCCCCAGCATTTT; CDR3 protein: CASSLVGSKPQHF
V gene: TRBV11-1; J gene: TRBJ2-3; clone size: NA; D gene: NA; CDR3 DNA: TGTGCCAGCAGCCAGAGGGGAAGCCAGGCAGATACGCAGTATTTT; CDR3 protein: CASSQRGSQADTQYF
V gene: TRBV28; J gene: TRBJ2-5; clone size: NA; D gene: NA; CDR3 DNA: TGTGCCAGCAGTAACGGGGCCTACCACCAAGAGACCCGGTACTTC; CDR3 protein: CASSNGAYHQETRYF
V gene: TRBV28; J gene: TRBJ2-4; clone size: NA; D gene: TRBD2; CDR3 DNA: TGTGCCGGTGTAGGGACTAGCAACATTCAGTACTTC; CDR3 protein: CAGVGTSNIQYF
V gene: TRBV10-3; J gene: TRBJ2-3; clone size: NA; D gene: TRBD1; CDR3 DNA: TGTGCCATCAGTGAACCCGACGGGACAGGGTACACAGATACGCAGTATTTT; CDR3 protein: CAISEPDGTGYTDTQYF
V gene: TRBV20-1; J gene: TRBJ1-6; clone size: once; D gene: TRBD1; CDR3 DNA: TGCAGTGCTAGTCTAGGACAGGCATATTCACCCCTCCACTTT; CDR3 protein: CSASLGQAYSPLHF
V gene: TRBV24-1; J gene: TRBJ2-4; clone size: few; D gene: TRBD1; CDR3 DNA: TGTGCCACCAGTGATTTATGGAGACAGGGGATCACCAAAAACATTCAGTACTTC; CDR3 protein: CATSDLWRQGITKNIQYF
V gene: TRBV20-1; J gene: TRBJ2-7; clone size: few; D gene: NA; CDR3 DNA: TGCAGTGCTGGGACCGGGAACTCCTACGAGCAGTACTTC; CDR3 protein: CSAGTGNSYEQYF
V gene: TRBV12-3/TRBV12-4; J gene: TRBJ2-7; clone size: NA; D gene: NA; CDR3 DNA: TGTGCCAGCAGTTTCGGACGGTTGAACGAGCAGTACTTC; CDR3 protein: CASSFGRLNEQYF
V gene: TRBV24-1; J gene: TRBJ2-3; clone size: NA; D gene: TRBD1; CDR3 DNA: TGTGCCACCAGTGATTTGCCCCAGGGGGCGGGAGATACGCAGTATTTT; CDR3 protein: CATSDLPQGAGDTQYF
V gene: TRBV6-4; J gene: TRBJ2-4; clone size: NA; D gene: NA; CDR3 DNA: TGTGCCAGCAGTGAAATTGGTGGAAACATTCAGTACTTC; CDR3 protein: CASSEIGGNIQYF
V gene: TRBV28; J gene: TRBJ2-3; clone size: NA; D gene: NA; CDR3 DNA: TGTGCCAGCAGCCAGACAATCCGGGGAGATACGCAGTATTTT; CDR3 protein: CASSQTIRGDTQYF
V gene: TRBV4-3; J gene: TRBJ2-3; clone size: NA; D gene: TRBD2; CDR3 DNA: TGCGCCAGCAGCCAGGTGGGCGGGGGGGTCGGTAATACGCAGTATTTT; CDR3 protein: CASSQVGGGVGNTQYF
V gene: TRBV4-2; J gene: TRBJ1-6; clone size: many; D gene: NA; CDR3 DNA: TGTGCCAGCAGCCAGCAACAGGGTGATAATTCACCCCTCCACTTT; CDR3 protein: CASSQQQGDNSPLHF
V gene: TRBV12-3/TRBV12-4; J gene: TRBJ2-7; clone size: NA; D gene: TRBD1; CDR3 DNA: TGTGCCAGCAGTTTGGGACAGCAGCTATACGAGCAGTACTTC; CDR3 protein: CASSLGQQLYEQYF
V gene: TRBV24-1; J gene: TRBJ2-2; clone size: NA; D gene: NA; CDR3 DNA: TGTGCCACCAGTGATTTGTTAGACGGAACGAACACCGGGGAGCTGTTTTTT; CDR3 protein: CATSDLLDGTNTGELFF
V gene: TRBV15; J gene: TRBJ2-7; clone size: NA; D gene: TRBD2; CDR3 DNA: TGTGCCACCAGCAGCGACGGTAGACTAGCGATGGCCGAGCAGTACTTC; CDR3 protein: CATSSDGRLAMAEQYF
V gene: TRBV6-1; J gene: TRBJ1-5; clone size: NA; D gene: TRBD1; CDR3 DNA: TGTGCCAGCAGTGGTCGCGACAGGGGCGCGGGTCAGCCCCAGCATTTT; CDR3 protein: CASSGRDRGAGQPQHF
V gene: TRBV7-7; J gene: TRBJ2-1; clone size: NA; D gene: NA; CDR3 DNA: TGTGCCAGCAGCTTTGACAGACAGGTCTACAATGAGCAGTTCTTC; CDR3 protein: CASSFDRQVYNEQFF
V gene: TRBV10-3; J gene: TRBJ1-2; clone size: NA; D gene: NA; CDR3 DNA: TGTGCCATCAGTGGGCAGGAGAACACCAACTATGGCGACACCTTC; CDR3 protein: CAISGQENTNYGDTF
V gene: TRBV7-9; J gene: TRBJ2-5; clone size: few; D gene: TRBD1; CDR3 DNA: TGTGCCAGCAGCTCGGGACAGGGAGGGACCCAGTACTTC; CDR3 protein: CASSSGQGGTQYF
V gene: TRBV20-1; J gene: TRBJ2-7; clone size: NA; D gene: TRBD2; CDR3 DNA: TGCAGTGCTAGATCCGCTAGCGGCTTCTCCCCGACGTACGAGCAGTACTTC; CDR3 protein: CSARSASGFSPTYEQYF
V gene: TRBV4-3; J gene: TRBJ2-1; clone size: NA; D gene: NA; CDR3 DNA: TGCGCCAGCAGCCAAGATCGCCAGGGAAACAATGAGCAGTTCTTC; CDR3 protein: CASSQDRQGNNEQFF
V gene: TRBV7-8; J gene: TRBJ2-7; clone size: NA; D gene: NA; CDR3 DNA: TGTGCCAGCCTTAAAGCTAGCGCCCCAGAAATCAAAGCCCAGTACTTC; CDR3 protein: CASLKASAPEIKAQYF
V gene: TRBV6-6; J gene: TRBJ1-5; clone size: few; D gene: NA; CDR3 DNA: TGTGCCAGCAGCTCTCTTCCTCAGCCCCAGCATTTT; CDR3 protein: CASSSLPQPQHF
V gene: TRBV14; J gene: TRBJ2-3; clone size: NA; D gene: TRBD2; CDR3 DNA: TGTGCCAGCAGCCAAGAGTTGGGACTAGCCTACACAGATACGCAGTATTTT; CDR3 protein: CASSQELGLAYTDTQYF
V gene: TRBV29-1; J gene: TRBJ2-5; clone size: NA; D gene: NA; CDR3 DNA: TGCAGCGTTGAGAATACAGGGTCCTCGGGGACCCAGTACTTC; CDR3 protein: CSVENTGSSGTQYF
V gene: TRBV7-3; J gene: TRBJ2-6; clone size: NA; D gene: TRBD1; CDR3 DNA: TGTGCCAGCAGCTTAAACAGGGGCTCCGGGACGCCCGGGGCCAACGTCCTGACTTTC; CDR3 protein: CASSLNRGSGTPGANVLTF
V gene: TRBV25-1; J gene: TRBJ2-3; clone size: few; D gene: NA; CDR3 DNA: TGTGCCAGCAGTGGAAGCGGGCGCACAGATACGCAGTATTTT; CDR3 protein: CASSGSGRTDTQYF
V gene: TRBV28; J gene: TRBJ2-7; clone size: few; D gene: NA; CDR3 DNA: TGTGCCAGCATCGATTATGCTGGGGTTCCCTCCTACGAGCAGTACTTC; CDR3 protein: CASIDYAGVPSYEQYF